This T cell receptor beta chain comes out of a study of OX40 agonist ivuxolimab in advanced cancers. The assay was immunoSEQ multiplex PCR, and TCRdb's table has in-frame clones only and misses some. The sample records roughly 26,000 clones, 70% to 90% being singletons. Worth noting for this clone: Its specificity is unknown.

Overall study results and limits: CD4+ and CD8+ blood T cells expanded clonally by week 6 at 0.1 to 3.0 mg/kg.

J lost 9 bases, V lost 1 base, and 4 bases had no gene match. Germline V gene data show CDR1 as MGHRA and CDR2 as YSYEKL. The CDR3 is made up of 15 amino acids. The source was CD4+ or CD8+ T cells sorted from blood, collected in a trial of the OX40 agonist ivuxolimab. The V call is TRBV4-1, the J call TRBJ2-1; 12 positions match TRBD2. This clonotype was sampled from an adult with an advanced solid tumor such as melanoma, head and neck, liver or kidney cancer. The CDR3 nucleotides are TGCGCCAGCAGCCAAGGGACTAGCGGGAACGTTGAGCAGTTCTTC. It specifies CASSQGTSGNVEQFF.